This record looks at one T cell receptor (beta chain) sequence and its context. No antigen is known for it. No quality values exist for individual bases; no much larger clone is one base distant. The CDR3 regions of human TCRbeta chains were subjected to immunosequencing. The study's processing was this. Repertoire TCRs were checked for matches against a reference library of SARS-CoV-2-specific TCRs that had been generated using the MIRA antigen-specificity platform. Breadth meant the fraction of unique TCRs that were SARS-CoV-2-associated, whereas depth meant the fraction of total T cells that were SARS-CoV-2-associated. Using the MIRA data, every spike-specific TCR was mapped to the spike region that the TCR reacted to and assigned to either a CD4 or a CD8 class. Log10-transformed breadth and depth values were compared by one-way ANOVA with Sidak's multiple comparisons tests. The immuneACCESS repertoire file appears here via TCRdb, limited to in-frame rearrangements. These files lack a portion of the clones; in checked studies, under half of the deficit traces to unresolved V genes, and the cause of the others is not known. V, J and clone size reflect that table, while D and trimming were determined from the DNA. The sample profile shows about 120,000 clones; about 91% of them were found once. The ten largest clones represent over 8.5% of the sample.

This entry is derived from a study of T cell responses to AZD1222 COVID-19 vaccine (dated by TCRdb to the early 2020s). Broadly, across the study: Because spike-specific TCR depth and breadth did not differ between the two schedules, AZD1222 recipients who got a second dose at roughly 4 weeks were pooled with those who got a second dose at roughly 12 weeks. TCR sequencing covered more than 230 trial participants: nearly 210 given two doses of AZD1222 and about 26 given two doses of MenACWY control vaccine. Trial participants were enrolled by age into subgroups of 18-55, 56-69 and 70-plus years, and around 150, 28 and 57 TCR-sequenced participants, respectively, were included in these subgroups. The research as a whole found: Reportedly, close to half of the unique spike-specific TCRs recognized epitopes lying outside the regions that are mutated in the B.1.351 and B.1.1.7 variants. Vaccine-associated CD4 TCRs spanned the whole spike protein, with dominant responses in regions 160-218 and 743-854. Conclusions about previously exposed vaccinees are limited, since just a handful of AZD1222 recipients were seropositive for SARS-CoV-2 at baseline. Because no day 14 peak-response samples were available, repertoires were characterized only after the peak T cell response. Participants were mostly white British, with more females than males. The authors suggested clonal diversity may have been underestimated. The 56-69-year group was small, and its depth increase did not reach significance, likely because of low power. After two AZD1222 doses, spike-specific TCR breadth and depth were significantly higher than at day 0 and than in MenACWY recipients.

Reading the germline V gene gives CDR1 SGHVS and CDR2 FNYEAQ. The junction shows trimming of 5 bases on V and 4 bases on J, and the gene matches do not reach 7 bases of it. There are 17 amino acids in the CDR3, from cysteine to phenylalanine inclusive. Only CDR3 DNA remains: 51 bases, in frame from the first base. The sample's time point label, in plain terms: baseline before first vaccination. Vaccinee samples came from UK trials COV001 and COV002, including a single-blind randomized controlled phase 2/3 trial of AZD1222 (ChAdOx1 nCoV-19) in healthy adults. Trial participant PBMC samples were collected at day 0 and day 28 after the second dose for TCRbeta chain sequencing.

The origin of this receptor is an adult in good health. Sequencing used peripheral blood, obtained on day 0 of AZD1222 vaccination. This chain is built from TRBV7-6 and TRBJ2-2; TRBD2 fits 13 bases in the junction. For the CDR3, the sequence is CASSLGLAGVFTGELFF. The base sequence is TGTGCCAGCAGCCTCGGACTAGCGGGGGTGTTCACCGGGGAGCTGTTTTTT.